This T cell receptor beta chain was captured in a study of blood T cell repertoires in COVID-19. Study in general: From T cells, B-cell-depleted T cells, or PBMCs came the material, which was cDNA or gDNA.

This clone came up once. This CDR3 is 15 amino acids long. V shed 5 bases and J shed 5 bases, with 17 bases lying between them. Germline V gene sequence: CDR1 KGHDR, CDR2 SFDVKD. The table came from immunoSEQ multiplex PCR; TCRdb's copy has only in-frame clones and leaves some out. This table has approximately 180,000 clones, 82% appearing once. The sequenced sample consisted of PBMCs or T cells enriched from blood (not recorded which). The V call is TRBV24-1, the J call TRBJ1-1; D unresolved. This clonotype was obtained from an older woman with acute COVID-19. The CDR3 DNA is TGTGCCACCAGTGTCCAGGTTGTAGGAGGTACTGAAGCTTTCTTT. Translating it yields CATSVQVVGGTEAFF.